The 11 T cell receptor beta chains presented below share a single source sample, sequenced in a study of Ad26.COV2.S vaccination and SARS-CoV-2 variants (dated by TCRdb to the early 2020s). Library preparation used the immunoSEQ multiplex PCR assay. In TCRdb, the immuneACCESS table is reduced to in-frame sequences with V and J assigned. These tables do not hold every clone; where another copy was compared, an unresolved V gene accounts for under half, and the others remain unexplained. The sample data list 400,000 to 500,000 clones, and approximately 89% of these were observed just once. 2.5% of the sample rests with the top ten. The treatment or condition label for this specimen denotes: approximately 18 received Ad26.COV2.S at low or high dose, single or two shots; roughly five received placebo; per-sample allocation not given. Repertoires of vaccine and placebo recipients were sequenced from samples taken on day 63 after the first injection.

Sequencing was performed on peripheral blood, taken in a trial of Ad26.COV2.S vaccine versus placebo. These receptors were taken from a person aged 18-65 years who received the Ad26.COV2.S COVID-19 vaccine or a placebo.

This chain joins TRBV11-2 and TRBJ2-3; no clear D gene. V was shortened by 1 base and J by 7 bases, with 9 bases between the two germline ends. Germline V CDR1 and CDR2: SGHAT, FQNNGV. This CDR3 comprises 13 residues. CDR3 DNA sequence: TGTGCCAGCAGCTTAGTTCCCGAATATACGCAGTATTTT. Residues: CASSLVPEYTQYF.

The gene calls are TRBV6-6 and TRBJ1-5; no firm D call. The germline gives CDR1 MNHNY, CDR2 SVGAGI (reference sequence). Trimming pared 6 bases from V and 4 bases from J, leaving 7 bases between. This CDR3 spans 12 amino acids. CDR3 coding DNA: TGTGCCAGCAGAAACGTAAATCAGCCCCAGCATTTT. Translating gives CASRNVNQPQHF.

J is TRBJ1-2 and V is TRBV5-8; tentatively, D is TRBD1 (5 bases). The CDR3 is 13 amino acids. Trimming pared 5 bases from V and 4 bases from J, leaving 12 bases between. CDR1 and CDR2 from the germline V gene are SGHTS and YDEGEE. The CDR3 coding sequence is TGTGCCAGCAGGAGTTTTGGGGGCTATGGCTACACCTTC. Protein sequence: CASRSFGGYGYTF.

This chain links TRBV9 with TRBJ2-2; 10 bases agree with TRBD1. J gave up 7 bases and V 3 bases, and 9 bases lay outside the gene matches. Looked up from germline, CDR1 is SGDLS and CDR2 is YYNGEE. The CDR3 consists of 16 residues. The CDR3 here is CASSAYLTGGGGELFF. The CDR3 DNA follows: TGTGCCAGCAGCGCTTATCTGACAGGGGGCGGCGGGGAGCTGTTTTTT. The full variable domain, completed using reference TRBV9 and TRBJ2-2, is DSGVTQTPKHLITATGQRVTLRCSPRSGDLSVYWYQQSLDQGLQFLIQYYNGEERAKGNILERFSAQQFPDLHSELNLSSLELGDSALYFCASSAYLTGGGGELFFGEGSRLTVL.

The chain employs TRBV11-2 and TRBJ1-5; D is unresolved. The CDR3 is 13 amino acids. Trimming took 8 bases from V and 3 from J, leaving 11 bases between them. The germline V gene encodes CDR1 SGHAT and CDR2 FQNNGV. The CDR3 sequence is CASGFTTNQPQHF. The CDR3, as DNA: TGTGCCAGCGGGTTCACTACCAATCAGCCCCAGCATTTT.

The chain carries TRBV27 and TRBJ1-1; D call uncertain. The germline V and J ends were trimmed by 6 bases and 3 bases, with 11 bases remaining between them. Looked up from germline, CDR1 is MNHEY and CDR2 is SMNVEV (reference sequence). The CDR3 is 13 amino acids. The DNA of the CDR3 is TGTGCCAGCAGGGACCGGTTGGACACTGAAGCTTTCTTT. Protein sequence: CASRDRLDTEAFF.

The chain joins TRBV16 to TRBJ1-5; 8 nucleotides match TRBD1. The CDR3 is 15 amino acids. Germline V gene sequence: CDR1 KGHSY, CDR2 FQNENV. The junction had 9 bases not matched to a gene; V was cut back by 6 bases and J by 5 bases. CDR3 sequence (DNA): TGTGCCAGCAGACGGACAGGGAGGTCGGATCAGCCCCAGCATTTT. Its translation is CASRRTGRSDQPQHF.

V usage is TRBV9 and J usage is TRBJ1-2, with D uncertain. V lost 4 bases and J lost 4, with 17 bases in between. Germline loops: CDR1 SGDLS, CDR2 YYNGEE. The CDR3 consists of 15 residues. The CDR3 DNA follows: TGTGCCAGCAGCCCCCGTTTGGAGGCAGGCTATGGCTACACCTTC. Amino acids: CASSPRLEAGYGYTF.

The rearrangement links TRBV15 to TRBJ2-7; TRBD2 matches 8 bases. J gave up 4 bases and V 3 bases, and 5 bases lay outside the gene matches. CDR1 is LNHNV, CDR2 YYDKDF, per germline (reference sequence). CDR3 length: 14 residues. CDR3 protein: CATSRVAGTYEQYV. In DNA, the CDR3 is TGTGCCACCAGCAGGGTAGCGGGAACTTACGAGCAGTACGTC.

The chain's CDR3 is CASSQGLDSWGNTIYF. CDR3 DNA sequence: TGTGCCAGCAGCCAAGGGCTGGACAGCTGGGGAAACACCATATATTTT. The rearrangement joins TRBV4-2 to TRBJ1-3; tentative D call: TRBD1 (6 bases). The CDR3 has 16 amino acids. The V end was cut by 1 base, the J end by 4 bases, with 14 bases between. Germline V CDR1 and CDR2: LGHNA, YNFKEQ.

J is TRBJ1-1 and V is TRBV10-3; D remains unclear. V was shortened by 4 bases and J by 1 base, with 13 bases between the two germline ends. This CDR3 is 15 amino acids long. Germline values: CDR1 ENHRY, CDR2 SYGVKD. CDR3: CAISGLGGWNTEAFF. CDR3 DNA sequence: TGTGCCATCAGTGGACTGGGCGGTTGGAACACTGAAGCTTTCTTT.